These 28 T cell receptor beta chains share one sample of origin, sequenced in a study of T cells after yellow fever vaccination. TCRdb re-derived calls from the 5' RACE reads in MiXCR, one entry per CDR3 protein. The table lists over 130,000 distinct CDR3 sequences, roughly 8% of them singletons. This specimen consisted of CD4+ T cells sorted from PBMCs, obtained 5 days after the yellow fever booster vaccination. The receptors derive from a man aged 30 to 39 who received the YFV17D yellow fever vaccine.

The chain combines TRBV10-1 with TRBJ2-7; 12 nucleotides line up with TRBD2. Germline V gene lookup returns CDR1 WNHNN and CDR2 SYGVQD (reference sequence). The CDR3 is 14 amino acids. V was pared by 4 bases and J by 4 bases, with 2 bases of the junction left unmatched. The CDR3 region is CASSGGTSGYEQYF. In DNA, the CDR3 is TGCGCCAGCAGTGGTGGGACTAGCGGGTACGAGCAGTACTTC.

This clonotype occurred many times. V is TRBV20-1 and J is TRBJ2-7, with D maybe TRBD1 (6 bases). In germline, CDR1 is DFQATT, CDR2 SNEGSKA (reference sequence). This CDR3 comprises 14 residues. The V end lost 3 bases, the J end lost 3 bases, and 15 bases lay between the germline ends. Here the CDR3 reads CSASLRGEGYEQYF. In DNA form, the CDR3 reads TGCAGTGCTAGTCTCAGGGGTGAGGGCTACGAGCAGTACTTC.

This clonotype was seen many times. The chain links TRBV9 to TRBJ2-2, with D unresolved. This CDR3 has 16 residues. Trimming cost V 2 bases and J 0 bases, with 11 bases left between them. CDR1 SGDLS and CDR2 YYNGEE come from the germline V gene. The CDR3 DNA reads TGTGCCAGCAGCGTGAGCAGCCTCGCGAACACCGGGGAGCTGTTTTTT. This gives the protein CASSVSSLANTGELFF.

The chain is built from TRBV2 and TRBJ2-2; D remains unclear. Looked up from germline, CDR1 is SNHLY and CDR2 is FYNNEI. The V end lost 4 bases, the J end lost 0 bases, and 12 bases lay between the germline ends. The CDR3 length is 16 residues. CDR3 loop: CASSAAECANTGELFF. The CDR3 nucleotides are TGTGCCAGCAGTGCGGCGGAGTGCGCGAACACCGGGGAGCTGTTTTTT.

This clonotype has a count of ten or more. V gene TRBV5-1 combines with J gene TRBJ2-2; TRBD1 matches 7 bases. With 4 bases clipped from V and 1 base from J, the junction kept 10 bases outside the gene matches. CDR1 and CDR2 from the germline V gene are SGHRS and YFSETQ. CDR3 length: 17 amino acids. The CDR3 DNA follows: TGCGCCAGCAGCATTTCAACAGGGGCAAGGAACACCGGGGAGCTGTTTTTT. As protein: CASSISTGARNTGELFF. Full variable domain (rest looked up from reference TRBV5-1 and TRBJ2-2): KAGVTQTPRYLIKTRGQQVTLSCSPISGHRSVSWYQQTPGQGLQFLFEYFSETQRNKGNFPGRFSGRQFSNSRSEMNVSTLELGDSALYLCASSISTGARNTGELFFGEGSRLTVL.

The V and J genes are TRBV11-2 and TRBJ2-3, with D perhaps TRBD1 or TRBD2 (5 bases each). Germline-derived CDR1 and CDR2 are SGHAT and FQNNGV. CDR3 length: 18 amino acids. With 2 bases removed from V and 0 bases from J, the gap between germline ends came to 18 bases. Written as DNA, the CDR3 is TGTGCCAGCAGCTTAATTGTTCAGGGCGGAGGAAGCACAGATACGCAGTATTTT. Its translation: CASSLIVQGGGSTDTQYF.

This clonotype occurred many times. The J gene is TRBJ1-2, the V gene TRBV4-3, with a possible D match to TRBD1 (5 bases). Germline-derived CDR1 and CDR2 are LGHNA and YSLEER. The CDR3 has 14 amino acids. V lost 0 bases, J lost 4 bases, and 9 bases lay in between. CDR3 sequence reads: CASSQESGPYGYTF. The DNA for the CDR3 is TGCGCCAGCAGCCAAGAATCAGGGCCCTATGGCTACACCTTC.

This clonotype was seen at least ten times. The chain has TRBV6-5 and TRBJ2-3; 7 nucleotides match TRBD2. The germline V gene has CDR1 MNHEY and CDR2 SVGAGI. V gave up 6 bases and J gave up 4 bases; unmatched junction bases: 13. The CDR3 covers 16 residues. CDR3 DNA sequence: TGTGCCAGCAGGGGCGTGCTGGGAGGGATATCAGATACGCAGTATTTT. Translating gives CASRGVLGGISDTQYF.

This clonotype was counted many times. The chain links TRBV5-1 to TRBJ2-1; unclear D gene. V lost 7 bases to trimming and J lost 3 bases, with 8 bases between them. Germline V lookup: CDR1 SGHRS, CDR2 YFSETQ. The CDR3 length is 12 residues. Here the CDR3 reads CASGFDYNEQFF. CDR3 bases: TGCGCCAGCGGGTTCGACTACAATGAGCAGTTCTTC.

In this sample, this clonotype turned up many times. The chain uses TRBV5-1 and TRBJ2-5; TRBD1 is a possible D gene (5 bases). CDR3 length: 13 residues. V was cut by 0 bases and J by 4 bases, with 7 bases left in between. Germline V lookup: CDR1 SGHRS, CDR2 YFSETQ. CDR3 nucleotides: TGCGCCAGCAGCTTGGAGGGGCTAGAGACCCAGTACTTC. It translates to CASSLEGLETQYF. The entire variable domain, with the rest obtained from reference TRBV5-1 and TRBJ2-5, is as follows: KAGVTQTPRYLIKTRGQQVTLSCSPISGHRSVSWYQQTPGQGLQFLFEYFSETQRNKGNFPGRFSGRQFSNSRSEMNVSTLELGDSALYLCASSLEGLETQYFGPGTRLLVL.

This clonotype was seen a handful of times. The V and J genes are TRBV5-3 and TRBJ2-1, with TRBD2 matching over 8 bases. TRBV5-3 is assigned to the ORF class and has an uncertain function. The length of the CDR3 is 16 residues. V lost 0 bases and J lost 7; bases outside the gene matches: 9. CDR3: CARSLAPYGRGNEQFF. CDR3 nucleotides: TGTGCCAGAAGCTTGGCCCCCTACGGGAGGGGAAATGAGCAGTTCTTC.

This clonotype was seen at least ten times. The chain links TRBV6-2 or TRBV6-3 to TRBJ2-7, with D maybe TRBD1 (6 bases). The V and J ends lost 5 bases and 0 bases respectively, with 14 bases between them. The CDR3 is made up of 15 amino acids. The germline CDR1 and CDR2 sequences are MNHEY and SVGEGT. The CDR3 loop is CASSRDTRSSYEQYF. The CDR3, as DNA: TGTGCCAGCAGTCGGGACACCCGGAGCTCCTACGAGCAGTACTTC.

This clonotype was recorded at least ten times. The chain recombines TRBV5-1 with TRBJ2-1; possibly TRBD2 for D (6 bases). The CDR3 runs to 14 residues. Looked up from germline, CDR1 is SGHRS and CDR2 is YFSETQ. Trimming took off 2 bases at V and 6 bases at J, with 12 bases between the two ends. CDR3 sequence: CASSFAGRANEQFF. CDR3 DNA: TGCGCCAGCAGCTTTGCGGGAAGGGCCAATGAGCAGTTCTTC.

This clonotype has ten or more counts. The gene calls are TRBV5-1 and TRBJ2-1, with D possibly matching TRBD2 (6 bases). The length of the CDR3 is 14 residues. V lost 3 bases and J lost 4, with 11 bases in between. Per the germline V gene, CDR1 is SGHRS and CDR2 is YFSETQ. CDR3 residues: CASSSGLLYNEQFF. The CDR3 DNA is TGCGCCAGCAGCTCGGGACTCTTGTACAATGAGCAGTTCTTC.

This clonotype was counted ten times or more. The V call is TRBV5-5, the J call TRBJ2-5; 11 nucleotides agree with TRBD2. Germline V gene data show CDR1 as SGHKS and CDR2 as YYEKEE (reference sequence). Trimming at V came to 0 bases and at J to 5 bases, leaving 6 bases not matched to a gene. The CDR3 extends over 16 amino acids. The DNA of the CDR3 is TGTGCCAGCAGCTTGGGTAGCGGGAGGGCCTCGGAGACCCAGTACTTC. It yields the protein CASSLGSGRASETQYF.

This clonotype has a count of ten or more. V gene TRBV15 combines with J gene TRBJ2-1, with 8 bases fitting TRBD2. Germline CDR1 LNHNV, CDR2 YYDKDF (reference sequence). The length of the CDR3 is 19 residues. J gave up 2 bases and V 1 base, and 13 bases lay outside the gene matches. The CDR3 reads CATSRGRVSRLATYNEQFF. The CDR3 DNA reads TGTGCCACCAGCAGAGGTCGAGTTTCGCGACTAGCGACCTACAATGAGCAGTTCTTC.

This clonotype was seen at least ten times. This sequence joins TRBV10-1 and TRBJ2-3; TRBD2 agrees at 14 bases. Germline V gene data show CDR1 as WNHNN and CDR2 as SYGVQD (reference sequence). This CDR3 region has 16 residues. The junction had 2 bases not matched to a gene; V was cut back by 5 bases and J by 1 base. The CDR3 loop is CASSTGLAGGTDTQYF. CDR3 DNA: TGCGCCAGCAGTACGGGACTAGCGGGAGGCACAGATACGCAGTATTTT.

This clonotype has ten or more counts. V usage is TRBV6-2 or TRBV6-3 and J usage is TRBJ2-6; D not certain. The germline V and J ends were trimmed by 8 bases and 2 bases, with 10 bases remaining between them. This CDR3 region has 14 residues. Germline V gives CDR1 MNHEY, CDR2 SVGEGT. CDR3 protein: CASGIDPGANVLTF. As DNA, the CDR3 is TGTGCCAGCGGTATAGACCCTGGGGCCAACGTCCTGACTTTC.

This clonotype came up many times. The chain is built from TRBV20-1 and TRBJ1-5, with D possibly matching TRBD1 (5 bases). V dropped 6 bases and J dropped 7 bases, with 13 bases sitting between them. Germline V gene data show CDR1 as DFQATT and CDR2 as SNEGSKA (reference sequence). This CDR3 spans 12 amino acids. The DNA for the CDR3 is TGCAGTGCCCAGGGCCTCATCCAGCCCCAGCATTTT. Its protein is CSAQGLIQPQHF.

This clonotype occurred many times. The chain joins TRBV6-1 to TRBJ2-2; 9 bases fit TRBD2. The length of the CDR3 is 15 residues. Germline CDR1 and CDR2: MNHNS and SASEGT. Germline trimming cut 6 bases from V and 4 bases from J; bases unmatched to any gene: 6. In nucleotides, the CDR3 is TGTGCCAGCAGAACTAGCGGGCTCGGCACCGGGGAGCTGTTTTTT. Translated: CASRTSGLGTGELFF.

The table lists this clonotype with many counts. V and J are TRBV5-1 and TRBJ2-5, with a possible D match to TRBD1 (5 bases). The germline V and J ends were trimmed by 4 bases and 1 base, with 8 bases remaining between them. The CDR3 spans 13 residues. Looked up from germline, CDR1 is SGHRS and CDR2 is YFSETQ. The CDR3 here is CASSPRGQETQYF. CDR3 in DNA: TGCGCCAGCAGCCCAAGGGGCCAAGAGACCCAGTACTTC.

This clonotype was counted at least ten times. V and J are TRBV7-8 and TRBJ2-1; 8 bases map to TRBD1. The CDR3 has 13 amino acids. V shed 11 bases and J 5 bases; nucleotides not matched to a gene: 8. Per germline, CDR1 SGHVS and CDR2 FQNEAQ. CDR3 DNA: TGTGCCGGACAGGGAGTGCTTAACAATGAGCAGTTCTTC. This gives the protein CAGQGVLNNEQFF.

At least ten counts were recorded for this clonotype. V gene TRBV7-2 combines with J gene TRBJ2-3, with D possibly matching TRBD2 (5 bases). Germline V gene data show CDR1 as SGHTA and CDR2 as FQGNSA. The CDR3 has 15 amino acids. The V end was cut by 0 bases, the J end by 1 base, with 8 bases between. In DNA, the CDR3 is TGTGCCAGCAGCTTAGCCATTAGCGGCACAGATACGCAGTATTTT. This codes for CASSLAISGTDTQYF.

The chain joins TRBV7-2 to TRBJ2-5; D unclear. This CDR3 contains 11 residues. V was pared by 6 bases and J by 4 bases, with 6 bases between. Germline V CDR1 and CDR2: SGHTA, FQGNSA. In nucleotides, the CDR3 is TGTGCCAGCAGTAATATAGAGACCCAGTACTTC. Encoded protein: CASSNIETQYF.

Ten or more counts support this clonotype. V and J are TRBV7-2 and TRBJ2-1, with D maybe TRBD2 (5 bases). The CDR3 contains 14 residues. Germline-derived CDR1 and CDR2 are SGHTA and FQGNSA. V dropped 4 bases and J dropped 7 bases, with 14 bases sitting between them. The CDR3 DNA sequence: TGTGCCAGCAGCTCTTCCACTAGTCAAAATGAGCAGTTCTTC. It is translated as CASSSSTSQNEQFF.

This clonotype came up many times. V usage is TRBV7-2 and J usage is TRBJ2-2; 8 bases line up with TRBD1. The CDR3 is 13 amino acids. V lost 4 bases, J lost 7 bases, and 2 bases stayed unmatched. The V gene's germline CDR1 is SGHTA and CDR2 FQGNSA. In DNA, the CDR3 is TGTGCCAGCAGCTCCGACAGGGGCGGGGAGCTGTTTTTT. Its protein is CASSSDRGGELFF.

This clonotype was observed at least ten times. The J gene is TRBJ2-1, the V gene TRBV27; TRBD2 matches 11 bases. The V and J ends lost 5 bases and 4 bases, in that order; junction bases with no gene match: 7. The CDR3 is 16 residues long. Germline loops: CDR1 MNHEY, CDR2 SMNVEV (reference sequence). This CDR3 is CASSEIAGGSYNEQFF. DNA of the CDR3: TGTGCCAGCAGTGAGATAGCGGGAGGGTCTTACAATGAGCAGTTCTTC.

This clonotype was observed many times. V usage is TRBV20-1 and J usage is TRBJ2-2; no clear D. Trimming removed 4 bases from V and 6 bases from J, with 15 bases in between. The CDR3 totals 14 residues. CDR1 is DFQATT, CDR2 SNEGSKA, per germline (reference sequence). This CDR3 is CSAMAATLPGELFF. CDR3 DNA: TGCAGTGCTATGGCCGCCACTCTTCCCGGGGAGCTGTTTTTT.